This T cell receptor (beta chain) emerged from a study of T cells in localized non-small cell lung cancer. Study-level points and caveats: One tumor region alone was sequenced, and heterogeneity therefore remains possible. Uninvolved adjacent lung showed the highest T cell clonality, exceeding tumor.

The CDR3 covers 13 residues. Germline V lookup: CDR1 SGHNT, CDR2 YENEEA. Trimming removed 0 bases at V and 10 bases at J, with 10 bases between. Details on this clone: The antigen is unknown.

Sequenced by immunoSEQ multiplex PCR; TCRdb stores in-frame clones only, minus some. Among around 83,000 clones listed, approximately 86% were seen once. The sample here was peripheral blood, taken before any cancer treatment. The receptor's source is a man aged 35 to 69 with stage I squamous cell lung carcinoma. This chain links TRBV11-3 with TRBJ2-1, with D uncertain. The CDR3 DNA reads as TGTGCCAGCAGCTTAGAGGGCCTTGCGGAGCAGTTCTTC. Encoded protein: CASSLEGLAEQFF.